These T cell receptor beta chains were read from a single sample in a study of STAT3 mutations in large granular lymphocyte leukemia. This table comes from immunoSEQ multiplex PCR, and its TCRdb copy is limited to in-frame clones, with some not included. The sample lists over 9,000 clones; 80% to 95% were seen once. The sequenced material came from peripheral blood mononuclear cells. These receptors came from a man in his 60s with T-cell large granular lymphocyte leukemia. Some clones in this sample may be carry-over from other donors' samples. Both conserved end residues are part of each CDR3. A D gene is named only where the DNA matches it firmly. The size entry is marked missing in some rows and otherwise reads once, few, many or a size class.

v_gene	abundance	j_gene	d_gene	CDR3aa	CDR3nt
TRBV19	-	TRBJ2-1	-	CASNVGYRYNEQFF	TGTGCCAGTAACGTGGGATACCGCTACAATGAGCAGTTCTTC
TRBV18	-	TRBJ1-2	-	CASSPGQTMGMYTF	TGTGCCAGCTCACCCGGACAGACTATGGGGATGTACACCTTC
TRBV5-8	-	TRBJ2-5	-	CASSLDGTSQYF	TGTGCCAGCAGCTTGGACGGGACCTCCCAGTACTTC
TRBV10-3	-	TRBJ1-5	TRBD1	CAISDLPGTGNQPQHF	TGTGCCATCAGTGATCTGCCGGGGACAGGCAATCAGCCCCAGCATTTT
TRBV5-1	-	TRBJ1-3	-	CASSETVSGNTIYF	TGCGCCAGCAGCGAAACAGTCTCTGGAAACACCATATATTTT
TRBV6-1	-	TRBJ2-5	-	CASSESGETQYF	TGTGCCAGCAGTGAATCAGGGGAGACCCAGTACTTC
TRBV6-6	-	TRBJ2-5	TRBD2	CASRRGGWETQYF	TGTGCCAGCAGACGGGGGGGCTGGGAGACCCAGTACTTC
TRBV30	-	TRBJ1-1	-	CAWYFPGQNTEAFF	TGTGCCTGGTACTTTCCGGGACAGAACACTGAAGCTTTCTTT
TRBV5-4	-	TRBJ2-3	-	CASSPGGSVGENTQYF	TGTGCCAGCAGCCCCGGAGGTAGCGTGGGTGAGAATACGCAGTATTTT
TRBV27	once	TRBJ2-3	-	CASSLSRLDTQYF	TGTGCCAGCAGTTTAAGTAGACTAGATACGCAGTATTTT
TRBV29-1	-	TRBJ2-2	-	CSVQRSTVTGELFF	TGCAGCGTTCAGCGGAGTACAGTCACCGGGGAGCTGTTTTTT
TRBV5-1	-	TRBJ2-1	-	CASSPGGDEQFF	TGCGCCAGCAGCCCTGGAGGTGATGAGCAGTTCTTC
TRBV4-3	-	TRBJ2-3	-	CASSRNPAPGIMDTQYF	TGCGCCAGCAGCCGGAATCCAGCGCCGGGGATAATGGATACGCAGTATTTT
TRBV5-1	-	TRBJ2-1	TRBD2	CASSLEAGGYNEQFF	TGCGCCAGCAGCTTGGAAGCGGGAGGGTACAATGAGCAGTTCTTC
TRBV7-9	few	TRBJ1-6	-	CASSLSGLPNSPLHF	TGTGCCAGCAGCTTATCAGGTCTCCCTAATTCACCCCTCCACTTT
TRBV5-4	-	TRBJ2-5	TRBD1	CASSQRQDRGRETQYF	TGTGCCAGCAGCCAAAGACAGGACAGGGGGAGGGAGACCCAGTACTTC
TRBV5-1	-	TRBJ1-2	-	CASSYTWTGEDGYTF	TGCGCCAGCAGCTATACGTGGACGGGAGAAGATGGCTACACCTTC
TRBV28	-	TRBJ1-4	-	CASSSFVREKLFF	TGTGCCAGCAGTTCTTTTGTACGGGAAAAACTGTTTTTT
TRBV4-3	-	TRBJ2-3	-	CASSQAGRTDTQYF	TGCGCCAGCAGCCAAGCCGGCCGCACAGATACGCAGTATTTT
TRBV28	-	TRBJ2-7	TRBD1	CASSLGTGIYEQYF	TGTGCCAGCAGTTTAGGGACAGGAATATACGAGCAGTACTTC
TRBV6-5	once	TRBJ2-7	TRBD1	CASGQGRNEQYF	TGTGCCAGCGGACAGGGGAGGAACGAGCAGTACTTC
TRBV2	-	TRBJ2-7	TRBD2	CAFSGRGGYEQYF	TGTGCCTTTAGCGGGAGAGGGGGCTACGAGCAGTACTTC
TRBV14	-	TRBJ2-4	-	CASSPLGSKNIQYF	TGTGCCAGCAGCCCACTCGGAAGCAAAAACATTCAGTACTTC
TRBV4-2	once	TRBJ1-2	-	CASSQDNLGEKGGYTF	TGTGCCAGCAGCCAAGATAATTTAGGGGAAAAGGGTGGCTACACCTTC
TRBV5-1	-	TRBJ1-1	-	CASSSRLNTEAFF	TGCGCCAGCAGCTCCAGGTTGAACACTGAAGCTTTCTTT
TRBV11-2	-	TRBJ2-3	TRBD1	CASSNRDRARDTQYF	TGTGCCAGCAGCAACCGGGACAGGGCTCGAGATACGCAGTATTTT
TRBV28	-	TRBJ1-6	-	CASNPAGDSPLHF	TGTGCCAGCAACCCCGCGGGGGACTCACCCCTCCACTTT
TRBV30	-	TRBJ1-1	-	CAWSVLTGNTEAFF	TGTGCCTGGAGTGTACTTACGGGGAACACTGAAGCTTTCTTT
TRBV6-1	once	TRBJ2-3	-	CATVTTGGTDTQYF	TGTGCCACCGTGACCACCGGTGGCACAGATACGCAGTATTTT
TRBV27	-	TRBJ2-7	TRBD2	CASSSLLAGVDEQYF	TGTGCCAGCAGTTCCCTGCTAGCGGGAGTGGACGAGCAGTACTTC
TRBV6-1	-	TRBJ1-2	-	CASSEVWTDGYTF	TGTGCCAGCAGTGAAGTTTGGACAGATGGCTACACCTTC
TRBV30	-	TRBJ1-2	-	CAWIPGGYTF	TGTGCCTGGATCCCTGGTGGCTACACCTTC
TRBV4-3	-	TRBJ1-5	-	CASSPGRTNQPQHF	TGCGCCAGCAGCCCCGGACGGACCAATCAGCCCCAGCATTTT
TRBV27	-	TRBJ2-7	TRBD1	CASSFEQGPYEQYF	TGTGCCAGCAGTTTTGAACAGGGGCCCTACGAGCAGTACTTC
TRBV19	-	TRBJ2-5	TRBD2	CASSIKREETQYF	TGTGCCAGTAGTATTAAGCGGGAGGAGACCCAGTACTTC
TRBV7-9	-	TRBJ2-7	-	CASSPMGGTYEQYF	TGTGCCAGCAGCCCCATGGGGGGTACCTACGAGCAGTACTTC
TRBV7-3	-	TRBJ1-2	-	CASLDRPGWGYTF	TGTGCCAGCTTGGACAGACCCGGCTGGGGCTACACCTTC
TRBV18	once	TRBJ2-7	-	CASSPTQGYEQYF	TGTGCCAGCTCACCCACACAGGGATACGAGCAGTACTTC
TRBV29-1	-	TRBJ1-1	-	CSGEWGMNTEAFF	TGCAGTGGGGAGTGGGGGATGAACACTGAAGCTTTCTTT
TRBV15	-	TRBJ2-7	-	CATSREQWPISSYEQYF	TGTGCCACCAGCAGAGAGCAGTGGCCGATTAGCTCCTACGAGCAGTACTTC
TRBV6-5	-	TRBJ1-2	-	CASSYSPAERSSYTF	TGTGCCAGCAGTTACTCGCCAGCGGAAAGGAGCAGCTACACCTTC
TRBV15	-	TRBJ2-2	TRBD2	CATSRGGLAGGLTGELFF	TGTGCCACCAGCAGAGGCGGACTAGCGGGAGGATTAACCGGGGAGCTGTTTTTT
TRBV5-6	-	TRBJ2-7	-	CASRTSLAWEQYF	TGTGCCAGCAGAACGTCCCTAGCTTGGGAGCAGTACTTC
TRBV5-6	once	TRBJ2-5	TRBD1	CASSLGSRGLYETQYF	TGTGCCAGCAGCTTGGGGAGCAGGGGGCTTTATGAGACCCAGTACTTC
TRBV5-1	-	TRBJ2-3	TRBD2	CASREGSTDTQYF	TGCGCCAGCCGGGAGGGCAGCACAGATACGCAGTATTTT
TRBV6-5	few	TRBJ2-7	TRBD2	CASSSSSGTYEQYF	TGTGCCAGCAGTTCTTCTAGCGGGACCTACGAGCAGTACTTC
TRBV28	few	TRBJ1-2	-	CASSNGGNYGYTF	TGTGCCAGCAGTAATGGGGGGAACTATGGCTACACCTTC
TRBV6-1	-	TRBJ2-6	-	CASSIKVSGANVLTF	TGTGCCAGCAGTATCAAGGTATCCGGGGCCAACGTCCTGACTTTC
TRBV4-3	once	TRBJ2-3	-	CASSHGQSTDTQYF	TGCGCCAGCAGCCATGGACAGAGCACAGATACGCAGTATTTT
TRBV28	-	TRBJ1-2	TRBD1	CASSLWGQALNYGYTF	TGTGCCAGCAGTTTATGGGGACAGGCCCTGAACTATGGCTACACCTTC
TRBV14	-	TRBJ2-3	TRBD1	CASSNRGDGTQYF	TGTGCCAGCAGCAACAGGGGTGATGGGACGCAGTATTTT
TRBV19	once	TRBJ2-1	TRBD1	CASGPGQGPYNEQFF	TGTGCCAGTGGACCGGGACAGGGTCCCTACAATGAGCAGTTCTTC
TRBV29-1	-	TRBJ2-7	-	CSVSEGYEQYF	TGCAGCGTTAGTGAGGGATACGAGCAGTACTTC
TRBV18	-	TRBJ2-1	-	CASSTVEPPYTEQFF	TGTGCCAGCTCAACGGTGGAGCCACCCTACACTGAGCAGTTCTTC
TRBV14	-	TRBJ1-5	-	CASSRHGGQGGSNQPQHF	TGTGCCAGCAGCCGGCACGGAGGGCAGGGAGGTAGCAATCAGCCCCAGCATTTT
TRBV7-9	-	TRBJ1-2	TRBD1	CASSHPPTTGGHGYTF	TGTGCCAGCAGCCACCCCCCAACGACAGGGGGCCATGGCTACACCTTC
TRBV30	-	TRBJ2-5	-	CAWSTKETQYF	TGTGCCTGGAGTACAAAAGAGACCCAGTACTTC